The sequence of this TCR beta chain was determined in a study of cytomegalovirus exposure and HLA in healthy donors. Study-wide points: Apart from CMV serostatus, no immune exposure information was available. Being productive about 87% or about 30% of the time was typical of most TCR beta V segments in an earlier analysis. Accurate prediction of HLA-A and HLA-B alleles (for most subjects) was reportedly achieved from TCR beta sequences. Presence/absence comparisons presumed near-even sequencing depth among donors.

Note on this clone: The antigen is undetermined. At one end, the junction sequence differs from germline, possibly due to a read error.

A multiplex PCR was run with 60 Vbeta primers and 13 Jbeta primers. The repertoire was sequenced with immunoSEQ multiplex PCR; TCRdb's copy has only in-frame clones and lacks some. Among approximately 100,000 clones, roughly 83% were seen once, and the ten largest hold under 5%. The sample comprised PBMCs. The source of this sequence is a female donor in good health and CMV-seropositive.

The CDR3 region has the DNA TGTGCCAGCAGCCTCTCTGGGGGCAGCACCTACGAGCAGTGCTTC. Its protein product is CASSLSGGSTYEQCF. The chain joins TRBV6-1 to TRBJ2-7; the D gene is possibly TRBD1 (6 bases). Germline values: CDR1 MNHNS, CDR2 SASEGT. The CDR3 loop spans 15 amino acids.